This T cell receptor (beta chain) is drawn from a study of blood T cells in healthy people across ages. Combining a sample-barcoded 5' primer with a J-beta primer mix, a second PCR ran for roughly 7 to 12 cycles. Through a template-switch adaptor with 12 random nucleotides, each cDNA molecule received a tag. TCRdb itself ran the 5' RACE reads through MiXCR, one entry per CDR3 protein. Among about 640,000 distinct CDR3 sequences listed, about 30% were seen once. Trimming at V came to 0 bases and at J to 3 bases, leaving 2 bases not matched to a gene. The CDR3 runs 14 residues. Germline-derived CDR1 and CDR2 are SGHRS and YFSETQ. PBMCs numbering at least 7 million were isolated per sample.

The receptor was derived from a woman aged 80 or over in good health. Sequencing was carried out using blood. V and J are TRBV5-1 and TRBJ2-7, with TRBD1 matching over 8 bases. CDR3 residues: CASSLADRDYEQYF. The CDR3 region has the DNA TGCGCCAGCAGCTTGGCGGACAGGGACTACGAGCAGTACTTC. Together with reference TRBV5-1 and TRBJ2-7, the CDR3 gives the full variable domain: KAGVTQTPRYLIKTRGQQVTLSCSPISGHRSVSWYQQTPGQGLQFLFEYFSETQRNKGNFPGRFSGRQFSNSRSEMNVSTLELGDSALYLCASSLADRDYEQYFGPGTRLTVT.